This TCR beta chain is from a study of metastatic and nonmetastatic thyroid tumors (dated by TCRdb to the early 2020s). The study in broad terms: The researchers compared repertoires between peripheral blood samples and tumor or nodule tissue samples from patients with malignant or benign thyroid disease. The study at large found these results: In both blood and tumor samples, TCR beta diversity was reported to be significantly higher in malignant tumors than in benign nodules.

A few counts support this clone. Its antigen is still unknown. No clone much larger than this one lies a single base away; base qualities are absent. CDR1 and CDR2 are drawn from the germline V gene: MNHNS, SASEGT. Trimming at the junction amounts to 9 bases on V and 1 base on J, and the germline ends lie 15 bases apart. Counted from cysteine to phenylalanine, this CDR3 has 14 amino acids. Kept here is only the CDR3 DNA, which spans 42 bases and is read in frame from base 1. None of the patients had been given any treatment before thyroid surgery. Patient clinical samples collected from about 2012 to 2018 were retrospectively analysed using T-cell receptor beta sequencing. Preparation of the library involved PCR. The sequencing machine was an Illumina HiSeq 4000. The TCR beta-chain CDR3 region of each patient was profiled by high-throughput sequencing. Concerning the study's data processing: Drawing on CDR3 differences between clinicopathological groups, the researchers built a classifier meant to tell apart patients with distant-metastatic papillary thyroid cancer. Repertoire diversity was assessed with the Shannon index, and tumor-blood repertoire similarity with the Morisita-Horn index. The raw public reads went through TCRdb reprocessing: fastp at Q25, MiXCR clone calling, in-frame beta chains kept. TCRdb assigned the V and J calls; the authors' analysis was not used. The sample yields over 30,000 clones; about 29% were counted once. Of the sample, less than 9.5% falls within the top ten clones.

Sequencing was carried out using blood. The chain uses TRBV6-1 and TRBJ1-1; the D gene is perhaps TRBD1, from 6 matching bases. This TCR derives from a female donor with papillary thyroid cancer or a benign thyroid nodule (not recorded which). Some clones in this sample may be carry-over from other donors' samples. The DNA reads as follows: TGTGCCAGTTACGCGCGGGGGCGGAACACTGAAGCTTTCTTT. It encodes CASYARGRNTEAFF.